This TCR beta chain was documented in a study of T cells in Graves' hyperthyroidism and ophthalmopathy. Amplification yielded TCR beta CDR3 regions, with RNA transcripts as the source. HTBI primers were employed in a first-round RT-PCR of the TCR CDR3. TCRdb used MiXCR to reprocess the multiplex PCR reads, holding one entry per CDR3 protein. The sample gives about 300,000 distinct CDR3 sequences, approximately 14% of which show up once; roughly 7.7% is in the top ten. The CDR3 contains 11 residues. V lost 7 bases and J 7 bases, leaving 11 bases between the germline ends. Germline V gives CDR1 WSHSY, CDR2 SAAADI. The study's findings and limits: The blood repertoire included most of the expanded thyroid clonotypes above 0.001.

The authors deemed Graves' hyperthyroidism stable absent ophthalmopathy progression within 18 months. Patients were excluded for uncontrolled infection, other autoimmune disease, pregnancy or lactation. This clonotype was seen a handful of times. The antigen is unknown. This TCR derives from a woman in her thirties or forties with Graves' hyperthyroidism. The sample comprised blood. The genes are TRBV10-2 and TRBJ2-7, with D uncertain. Here the CDR3 reads CASTALGEQYF. Written as DNA, the CDR3 is TGCGCCAGCACCGCACTGGGGGAGCAGTACTTC.